This T cell receptor beta chain was profiled in a study of blood T cell repertoires in COVID-19. Study at large: Acute-phase and convalescent COVID-19 samples originated in the United States, Italy and Spain. Nucleic acid was either cDNA or gDNA, and it came from T cells, B-cell-depleted T cells, or PBMCs.

The CDR3 contains 13 residues. CDR1 SGHVS and CDR2 FNYEAQ come from the germline V gene. V was cut by 5 bases and J by 4 bases, with 9 bases left in between. Per the study methods: Nucleated cell counts were estimated from reference gene primer amplification. Using immunoSEQ multiplex PCR, the repertoire was profiled, and TCRdb retains in-frame clones only, with some absent. That table is the source of V, J and clone size, and D and trimming were worked out from the DNA. The sample lists about 70,000 clones, over 65% seen once, with about 40% in the top ten. The sequence was collected from a woman in her 70s with acute or convalescent COVID-19. The sequencing sample was made of peripheral blood. The chain employs TRBV7-6 and TRBJ1-3; D is ambiguous. This CDR3 is CASSTIGGNTIYF. CDR3 nucleotides: TGTGCCAGCAGCACTATTGGGGGAAACACCATATATTTT.